This T cell receptor (beta chain) was sequenced in a study of blood T cell repertoires in COVID-19 (dated by TCRdb to about 2020). Looking at the study overall: Samples from collaborators originated in the United States, Italy and Spain and spanned both the acute and convalescent phases of COVID-19. The repertoires were made available in a free public database intended to serve as a resource for research on the immune response to SARS-CoV-2. The sample metadata nearly always contained a de-identified subject ID, COVID-19 status, age in years and sex. The material from the prospective study consisted of cDNA or gDNA derived from T cells, B-cell-depleted T cells, or PBMCs. The samples were drawn from two sources: the first 160 participants of the ongoing ImmuneRACE study, and about 1,300 subjects contributed by 6 global collaborators. Subjects who had been exposed to COVID-19, were actively infected with it, or had recovered from it provided the deeply sampled blood TCRbeta repertoires that made up the dataset. Where available, HLA class I and class II types were obtained from metadata supplied by the sample provider rather than from assay-based typing.

Overall results and qualifications from the work: Clinical and demographic metadata were provided uncurated, with the amount varying by source and participant.

Details on this clone: The antigen it binds to is not known. The input lacks base qualities; no much larger clone sits a single base away.

The immunoSEQ Assay, a bias-controlled multiplex PCR, was used to amplify TCRbeta CDR3 regions from genomic DNA. For the original study's pipeline: The number of nucleated cells in each sample was estimated from the amplification of reference gene primers within the assay. To quantify the absolute abundance of each unique TCRbeta CDR3 rearrangement, sequence reads were collapsed and filtered. For each sample, productive Simpson clonality was calculated by taking the square root of Simpson's diversity index across productive rearrangements. TCRdb limited this immuneACCESS table to in-frame rearrangements with V and J called. A share of clones is missing; checked studies link under half to unresolved V genes, and the rest is unexplained. V, J and clone size derive from that table, while D and trimming were established from the DNA sequence. This sample is represented by roughly 81,000 clones; 70% to 90% of them were singletons. The ten largest clones capture approximately 12% of the sample.

V gives up 6 bases and J gives up 0 bases, and the segment between their germline ends measures 12 bases. Looking up the germline V gene yields CDR1 MNHEY and CDR2 SVGEGT. The CDR3 goes from the cysteine to the phenylalanine over 14 residues. Just CDR3 DNA is preserved here, 42 bases in frame from base 1. Whole blood was collected in K2EDTA tubes by collaborating institutions according to the institutions' own protocols. Collaborator samples were shipped for TCRbeta analysis as frozen whole blood, isolated PBMCs, or DNA extracted from either sample type. The sequenced material came from peripheral blood. This clonotype originated in a man between 65 and 79 years old with active or convalescent COVID-19. The chain is encoded by TRBV6-2 or TRBV6-3 joined to TRBJ2-7; the D gene is perhaps TRBD2, on 6 matching bases. The DNA reads as follows: TGTGCCAGCAGCGGGACTCAGAGCTCCTACGAGCAGTACTTC. It is translated as CASSGTQSSYEQYF.